This record concerns one T cell receptor (beta chain) sequence. The count of this clone is one. This receptor's antigen is unknown. Qualities for individual bases were not recorded, and no much larger clone is one base off. The trial excluded patients who had a history of autoimmune disease or who were on systemic immunosuppression. Peripheral blood for TCR sequencing was collected from all dose cohorts at baseline, on cycle 4 day 1, and on cycle 7 day 1. Samples came from an open-label, multicenter, first-in-human phase I dose-escalation trial of ivuxolimab. The trial enrolled adults with locally advanced or metastatic head and neck squamous cell, hepatocellular, melanoma or renal cell carcinoma. Before TCR sequencing, CD4+ and CD8+ T cells were separately sorted from peripheral blood. For sequencing of the TCRbeta CDR3 region, genomic DNA was extracted from the sorted cells. TCRbeta CDR3 regions were sequenced using the immunoSEQ Assay. This immuneACCESS table, as held by TCRdb, lists in-frame sequences with V and J called but not all clones. Of the missing ones, under half trace to an unresolved V gene in checked studies; the others have no known cause. The sample data list 75,000 to 100,000 clones, and under 95% of these were observed just once. Clones ranked in the top ten supply 0.71% of the sample.

The data are from a study of OX40 agonist ivuxolimab in advanced cancers. Concerning the study at large: Ivuxolimab was a fully human IgG2 agonistic monoclonal antibody targeting the costimulatory receptor OX40 (CD134). Intravenous ivuxolimab was administered to patients every 2 weeks at six dose levels: 0.01, 0.1, 0.3, 1.5, 3 and 10 mg/kg. Of the roughly 52 dose-escalation patients, hepatocellular carcinoma was present in around 19, melanoma in approximately 15, renal cell carcinoma in 9 and head and neck cancer in 9. In the dose-escalation cohort, roughly 80% of patients were male, and the mean age was approximately 60 years, with a range of roughly 23 to 85. Prior anti-PD-1, anti-PD-L1 or anti-CTLA-4 therapy was permitted, and approximately 39% of dose-escalation patients had received checkpoint inhibitors. Partial responses occurred in three dose-escalation patients: two with cutaneous melanoma and one with hepatocellular carcinoma. Peripheral TCRbeta sequencing aimed to test whether ivuxolimab altered TCR sequence diversity and caused clonal T-cell expansion. The paper reports the monotherapy dose-escalation portion (N = 52 patients) of the phase I ivuxolimab trial. The paper as a whole reports these results and caveats: On average, CD8+ T cells showed more expanded clones than CD4+ T cells after ivuxolimab. Clonal expansion of both CD4+ and CD8+ blood T cells was observed from baseline to week 6 at doses 0.1 to 3.0 mg/kg. Low levels of normalized T-cell clonal expansion were also seen in some patients who did not respond. In the 0.1-3.0 mg/kg groups, partial responders were among the patients with the lowest normalized peripheral clonal expansion, particularly in CD8+ T cells. Antigen specificity was not determined for the clonally expanded peripheral T cells.

The germline V gene provides CDR1 LGHNA and CDR2 YNFKEQ. V loses 1 base, J loses 10 bases, and the germline ends lie 20 bases apart. The CDR3 runs 16 amino acids, cysteine and phenylalanine included. Of all the DNA, just the CDR3 is kept, 48 bases in frame from base 1. This receptor was identified in an adult with an advanced solid tumor such as melanoma, head and neck, liver or kidney cancer. The receptor chain draws on TRBV4-2 and TRBJ2-1, with no reliable assignment of the D segment. The input for sequencing was CD4+ or CD8+ T cells sorted from blood, taken in a trial of the OX40 agonist ivuxolimab. The DNA is TGTGCCAGCAGCCAAGTGGGCTACTCCCCGGAAGGGGAGCAGTTCTTC. The encoded protein is CASSQVGYSPEGEQFF.